The rows below give T cell receptor beta chains drawn from one sample of a study of patients and donors after allogeneic stem cell transplantation. TCRdb re-called the RT-PCR reads with MiXCR, one entry per CDR3 protein. This repertoire shows about a million distinct CDR3 sequences, 15% to 20% found once; its top ten account for 5% to 6.5%. Sequencing input: blood, either unsorted or a sorted T cell fraction (not recorded which). These receptors were obtained from a human donor who was either an allogeneic HSCT recipient or a stem cell or donor lymphocyte infusion donor (not recorded which). It is not recorded whose cells these are; they may come from a transplant donor. Both conserved end residues are trimmed from each CDR3. D genes are given only for firm matches.

v_gene	j_gene	d_gene	CDR3aa
TRBV24-1	TRBJ1-2	TRBD1	ATSDPRQGFGYGYT
TRBV4-1	TRBJ2-1	TRBD2	ASSQPTSGGANEQF
TRBV9	TRBJ1-2	-	ASTPEGWNGYT
TRBV5-1	TRBJ2-2	TRBD1	ASSAGQGVNTGELF
TRBV2	TRBJ1-1	-	ASKAGATTEAF
TRBV29-1	TRBJ2-7	TRBD2	SVDSGLAGAAGEY
TRBV2	TRBJ1-2	TRBD1	ASGTDSYYGYT
TRBV20-1	TRBJ2-5	TRBD2	SAGTSGRLRETQY
TRBV4-3	TRBJ2-7	-	ASSPTCLCYEQY
TRBV29-1	TRBJ1-1	TRBD1	SVAKTGAEAF
TRBV4-3	TRBJ2-1	TRBD2	ASSQGAGDYPYNEQF
TRBV2	TRBJ2-7	TRBD2	ASIAGTSGSYEQY
TRBV25-1	TRBJ1-1	-	ASMPWQGTEAF
TRBV12-3/TRBV12-4	TRBJ2-1	TRBD2	ASSLVASGSYNEQF
TRBV7-9	TRBJ2-5	TRBD1	ASRQGALETQY
TRBV6-2/TRBV6-3	TRBJ1-1	-	ASSYAQAEAF
TRBV20-1	TRBJ2-1	TRBD1	SAIHYKPGQPYNEQF
TRBV6-2/TRBV6-3	TRBJ2-5	-	ASSPLSWMGETQY
TRBV27	TRBJ2-5	-	ASRQASARRETQY
TRBV12-3/TRBV12-4	TRBJ2-2	TRBD2	ASTILAPLGTGELF
TRBV20-1	TRBJ2-7	-	SATESYEQY
TRBV27	TRBJ2-3	-	ASSIPGASTDTQY
TRBV7-3	TRBJ2-7	-	ASSLSGDRYEQY
TRBV12-3/TRBV12-4	TRBJ1-2	-	ASSSVGLGYGYT
TRBV5-1	TRBJ1-1	-	ASSLSTDGNTEAF
TRBV29-1	TRBJ2-3	TRBD1	SVNPGQGKVSDTQY
TRBV29-1	TRBJ1-1	-	SVDPGGRTEAF
TRBV5-6	TRBJ2-1	-	ASSLKGPRLLEQF
TRBV6-2/TRBV6-3	TRBJ2-7	TRBD1	ASSPPGTEISYEQY
TRBV9	TRBJ2-7	-	ASSEGGRGEQY
TRBV7-8	TRBJ2-5	TRBD1	ASSLVRGQGIGTQY
TRBV29-1	TRBJ1-4	-	SARRQGEKLF
TRBV29-1	TRBJ2-1	TRBD1	SVDGDRGGDEQF
TRBV20-1	TRBJ2-1	TRBD2	SASGREWSEQF
TRBV9	TRBJ2-4	-	ASTRAGSRGDIQY
TRBV20-1	TRBJ2-7	TRBD2	SAKAGGRYEQY
TRBV30	TRBJ1-6	-	AWSGTRNSPLH
TRBV19	TRBJ2-2	TRBD1	ASSIGTAANTGELF
TRBV20-1	TRBJ1-2	TRBD1	SARGQGRHGYT
TRBV7-2	TRBJ1-2	-	ASSLEWTSHGYT
TRBV5-1	TRBJ2-7	-	ASSLWGNSYEQY
TRBV30	TRBJ2-3	-	ATAESDTQY
TRBV13	TRBJ1-1	TRBD1	ASSFWDRAPEAF
TRBV20-1	TRBJ1-2	-	SAIPQVDGYT
TRBV14	TRBJ2-1	TRBD2	ASSPGTSGASSYNEQF